This passage covers 32 T cell receptor beta chains from one sample sequenced in a study of response to subunit inactivated influenza vaccine. In TCRdb, the RT-PCR reads were re-called with MiXCR into one record per CDR3 protein. Altogether approximately 230,000 distinct CDR3 sequences are present, approximately 12% being singletons, with the ten largest covering 7.8%. Sequencing was performed on non-naive T cells sorted from PBMCs, taken 14 days before vaccination. Receptors were obtained from a man in his fifties or sixties who received an inactivated influenza vaccine.

In this sample, this clonotype turned up a few times. The rearrangement links TRBV7-6 to TRBJ2-3; D possibly matches TRBD1 or TRBD2 (5 bases each). The ends were cut back, 1 base at V and 0 bases at J, with 23 bases in the middle. CDR1 and CDR2 from the germline V gene are SGHVS and FNYEAQ. This CDR3 spans 20 amino acids. CDR3 region: CASSLEAGTGVPSSTDTQYF. CDR3 nucleotides: TGTGCCAGCAGCTTAGAGGCAGGGACGGGCGTTCCTTCTAGCACAGATACGCAGTATTTT.

Ten or more counts support this clonotype. The gene calls are TRBV28 and TRBJ2-1; 9 bases fit TRBD2. V was clipped by 3 bases and J by 1 base; unmatched bases: 4. CDR3 length: 16 amino acids. Germline CDR1 is MDHEN and CDR2 is SYDVKM. The CDR3 loop is CASSFALAGSYNEQFF. The CDR3, as DNA: TGTGCCAGCAGTTTCGCGCTAGCGGGATCCTACAATGAGCAGTTCTTC.

This clonotype has at least ten counts. This chain uses TRBV29-1 with TRBJ1-5; TRBD1 is a possible D gene (5 bases). Trimming pared 4 bases from V and 7 bases from J, leaving 11 bases between. The CDR3 has 12 residues. CDR1 is SQVTM and CDR2 is ANQGSEA in the germline V gene. The DNA for the CDR3 is TGCAGCGTTGCAGGGTCCGGGCAGCCCCAGCATTTT. As protein: CSVAGSGQPQHF.

This clonotype was counted ten times or more. The chain uses TRBV20-1 and TRBJ2-1, with D perhaps being TRBD1 or TRBD2 (6 bases each). Germline assignment: CDR1 DFQATT and CDR2 SNEGSKA (reference sequence). There are 14 residues in the CDR3. Trimming stripped 6 bases from V and 4 bases from J, with 16 bases between. The CDR3 loop is CSAWGRGRYNEQFF. CDR3 nucleotides: TGCAGTGCCTGGGGGCGGGGACGATACAATGAGCAGTTCTTC.

The chain is built from TRBV5-4 and TRBJ2-2; a weak D match, TRBD1 (8 bases). The ends were cut back, 7 bases at V and 6 bases at J, with 19 bases in the middle. This CDR3 contains 15 residues. From germline, CDR1 is SGHNT and CDR2 YYREEE (reference sequence). CDR3 DNA sequence: TGTGCCAGCCACAGGGGGGGGCAAGTTTCCGGGGAGCTGTTTTTT. Its translation is CASHRGGQVSGELFF.

There are many counts of this clonotype. The V gene is TRBV29-1, the J gene TRBJ2-7; the D gene is possibly TRBD2 (5 bases). Germline CDR1 and CDR2: SQVTM and ANQGSEA. Trimming removed 5 bases at V and 0 bases at J, with 11 bases between. There are 13 residues in the CDR3. The CDR3 is CSVWTANSYEQYF. CDR3 nucleotides: TGCAGCGTTTGGACTGCTAACTCCTACGAGCAGTACTTC.

This clonotype was seen a few times. The V and J genes are TRBV11-2 and TRBJ2-1; D call uncertain. CDR3 length equals 12 residues. V lost 2 bases to trimming and J lost 7 bases, with 6 bases between them. Germline V lookup: CDR1 SGHAT, CDR2 FQNNGV. The CDR3 region is CASSLLANEQFF. The CDR3 bases are TGTGCCAGCAGCTTATTGGCGAATGAGCAGTTCTTC.

In DNA form, the CDR3 reads TGTGCCAGCAGCAATCTTTCGGCCGGGACGTTGGGGATCGGGGAGCTGTTTTTT. Residues: CASSNLSAGTLGIGELFF. The chain has TRBV21-1 and TRBJ2-2; TRBD1 is the table's D call and was not checked against the DNA. TRBV21-1 is classified as a pseudogene. This CDR3 comprises 18 residues.

The V call is TRBV6-5, the J call TRBJ2-7, with 10 nucleotides matching TRBD2. Germline V gives CDR1 MNHEY, CDR2 SVGAGI. The CDR3 is 16 residues long. V lost 1 base to trimming and J lost 4 bases; unmatched junction nucleotides: 7. CDR3 residues: CASSYYPSGSTYEQYF. The CDR3 nucleotides are TGTGCCAGCAGTTACTACCCTAGCGGGAGTACTTACGAGCAGTACTTC.

The V gene is TRBV6-2 or TRBV6-3, the J gene TRBJ1-6; 7 bases align to TRBD1. Per germline, CDR1 MNHEY and CDR2 SVGEGT. The V and J ends lost 6 bases and 7 bases, in that order; junction bases with no gene match: 6. The length of the CDR3 is 14 residues. Written as DNA, the CDR3 is TGTGCCAGCAGACAGGGGATAATAAATTCACCCCTCCACTTT. Protein sequence: CASRQGIINSPLHF.

The chain is built from TRBV15 and TRBJ1-5; D might be TRBD1 (5 bases). CDR1 LNHNV and CDR2 YYDKDF come from the germline V gene (reference sequence). Trimming shortened V by 1 base and J by 4 bases, and 11 bases separated the two germline ends. This CDR3 comprises 15 residues. This chain's CDR3 is CATSRGAGRNQPQHF. The CDR3 DNA sequence: TGTGCCACCAGCAGAGGGGCGGGACGGAATCAGCCCCAGCATTTT.

The chain uses TRBV5-1 and TRBJ1-1; D is ambiguous. CDR3 length: 12 amino acids. The germline V gene encodes CDR1 SGHRS and CDR2 YFSETQ. Trimming cost V 0 bases and J 5 bases, with 5 bases left between them. The CDR3 here is CASSLDRTEAFF. Here the CDR3 DNA reads TGCGCCAGCAGCTTGGACAGAACTGAAGCTTTCTTT.

This clonotype was picked up one time. The chain combines TRBV2 with TRBJ2-7; D unresolved. The CDR3 covers 12 residues. Germline lookup yields CDR1 SNHLY and CDR2 FYNNEI. Trimming removed 7 bases from V and 5 bases from J, with 12 bases in between. The CDR3 here is CASKRALHEQYF. The CDR3 DNA reads TGTGCCAGCAAACGAGCACTCCACGAGCAGTACTTC.

This clonotype has just a few counts. CDR3 nucleotide sequence: TGTGCCAGCAGTTCAGGGGTACAAGAGACCCAGTACTTC. Amino acids: CASSSGVQETQYF. V is TRBV12-3 or TRBV12-4 and J is TRBJ2-5, with D possibly matching TRBD1 (6 bases). The V and J ends lost 4 bases and 2 bases respectively, with 8 bases between them. The CDR3 is 13 amino acids.

The chain is built from TRBV6-2 or TRBV6-3 and TRBJ1-5, with TRBD1 identical over 8 bases. The CDR3 has 16 residues. J lost 1 base, V lost 0 bases, and 2 bases had no gene match. Germline V lookup: CDR1 MNHEY, CDR2 SVGEGT. The CDR3 DNA sequence: TGTGCCAGCAGTTACTCCCGACAGGGGAGCAATCAGCCCCAGCATTTT. Translating it yields CASSYSRQGSNQPQHF.

The CDR3 loop is CASSRATSGSKDEQFF. CDR3 nucleotides: TGCGCCAGCAGCCGGGCCACTAGCGGGAGTAAGGATGAGCAGTTCTTC. The chain carries TRBV4-3 and TRBJ2-1; 11 bases are shared with TRBD2. Germline loops: CDR1 LGHNA, CDR2 YSLEER. V lost 4 bases to trimming and J lost 8 bases; unmatched junction nucleotides: 10. The CDR3 consists of 16 residues.

This sequence joins TRBV6-1 and TRBJ2-3; TRBD1 matches 9 bases. Per germline, CDR1 MNHNS and CDR2 SASEGT. The junction had 3 bases not matched to a gene; V was cut back by 4 bases and J by 1 base. CDR3 length: 15 residues. CDR3 nucleotide sequence: TGTGCCAGCAGTGGGGGACAGGGCCGCACAGATACGCAGTATTTT. Its translation: CASSGGQGRTDTQYF.

This clonotype was recorded a few times. The rearrangement joins TRBV20-1 to TRBJ2-7, with D maybe TRBD1 (6 bases). Per the germline V gene, CDR1 is DFQATT and CDR2 is SNEGSKA (reference sequence). The CDR3 loop spans 12 amino acids. V lost 4 bases to trimming and J lost 2 bases, with 9 bases between them. For the CDR3, the DNA is TGCAGTGCTAAGGCAGGGGCCTACGAGCAGTACTTC. It yields the protein CSAKAGAYEQYF.

The J gene is TRBJ2-5, the V gene TRBV6-1; 9 bases align to TRBD2. The CDR3 runs 15 residues. The V and J ends lost 9 bases and 2 bases, in that order; junction bases with no gene match: 10. Per germline, CDR1 MNHNS and CDR2 SASEGT. The DNA of the CDR3 is TGTGCCAGTATGAAGGGGGCGGGGGGGCAAGAGACCCAGTACTTC. It specifies CASMKGAGGQETQYF.

J is TRBJ2-6 and V is TRBV4-3; 9 positions match TRBD2. Germline V gene sequence: CDR1 LGHNA, CDR2 YSLEER. Trimming took 0 bases from V and 0 from J; bases not matched to a gene: 3. This CDR3 is 18 amino acids long. The CDR3 DNA follows: TGCGCCAGCAGCCAAGATCTAGCGGGGTACTCTGGGGCCAACGTCCTGACTTTC. It yields the protein CASSQDLAGYSGANVLTF.

Only a few counts were recorded for this clonotype. The rearrangement joins TRBV9 to TRBJ1-3; D remains unclear. The CDR3 extends over 13 amino acids. CDR1 and CDR2 from the germline V gene are SGDLS and YYNGEE. Trimming removed 1 base at V and 4 bases at J, with 6 bases between. The CDR3 is CASSVTTGNTIYF. CDR3 sequence (DNA): TGTGCCAGCAGCGTAACTACAGGAAACACCATATATTTT.

This sequence joins TRBV18 and TRBJ1-1; 8 nucleotides agree with TRBD1. Germline loops: CDR1 KGHSH, CDR2 LQKENI. The V segment lost 3 bases and the J segment 9 bases; nucleotides outside the gene matches: 3. The CDR3 has 12 residues. CDR3 sequence: CASSPGQGQAFF. Here the CDR3 DNA reads TGTGCCAGCTCACCCGGACAGGGCCAAGCTTTCTTT.

The genes are TRBV20-1 and TRBJ2-7; the match to TRBD1 covers 9 bases. The length of the CDR3 is 15 residues. Losses at the gene ends were 4 bases for V and 1 base for J; bases not matched to a gene: 8. Germline CDR1 is DFQATT and CDR2 is SNEGSKA (reference sequence). In DNA form, the CDR3 reads TGCAGTGCTAACAAACCGGGACAGGGATCCTACGAGCAGTACTTC. As protein: CSANKPGQGSYEQYF.

The chain links TRBV20-1 to TRBJ2-7; D uncertain. Trimming took 3 bases from V and 6 from J, leaving 6 bases between them. The CDR3 is made up of 10 amino acids. Germline V gene sequence: CDR1 DFQATT, CDR2 SNEGSKA (reference sequence). CDR3 nucleotides: TGCAGTGCTAGCAGCGTCGAGCAGTACTTC. Translation: CSASSVEQYF.

The chain has TRBV24-1 and TRBJ2-1; 7 nucleotides match TRBD1. Per germline, CDR1 KGHDR and CDR2 SFDVKD. V was pared by 5 bases and J by 5 bases, with 5 bases of the junction left unmatched. The CDR3 length is 14 residues. CDR3 in amino acids: CATSAGQDNNEQFF. The CDR3 DNA reads TGTGCCACCAGTGCTGGACAGGACAACAATGAGCAGTTCTTC.

The rearrangement uses TRBV4-2 and TRBJ2-1, with 9 bases lining up with TRBD1. CDR1 LGHNA and CDR2 YNFKEQ come from the germline V gene. CDR3 size: 15 residues. Trimming cost V 6 bases and J 3 bases; bases outside gene matches: 6. This chain's CDR3 is CASRPTGGLYNEQFF. The CDR3 nucleotides are TGTGCCAGCAGGCCGACAGGGGGGCTCTACAATGAGCAGTTCTTC.

This sequence joins TRBV9 and TRBJ2-5; TRBD1 matches at 7 bases. Germline-derived CDR1 and CDR2 are SGDLS and YYNGEE. The CDR3 sequence is 14 residues long. V was pared by 3 bases and J by 1 base, with 3 bases of the junction left unmatched. CDR3 region: CASSATGVQETQYF. CDR3 in DNA: TGTGCCAGCAGCGCCACAGGGGTCCAAGAGACCCAGTACTTC.

CDR3 sequence (DNA): TGTGCCAGCAGCTTGACTAGCGGGAGGACGGGAGATACGCAGTATTTT. It translates to CASSLTSGRTGDTQYF. This sequence joins TRBV7-3 and TRBJ2-3; 13 bases are shared with TRBD2. This CDR3 comprises 16 residues. Trimming at V came to 3 bases and at J to 5 bases, leaving 5 bases not matched to a gene. In germline, CDR1 is SGHTA, CDR2 FQGTGA.

The chain links TRBV7-8 to TRBJ2-6, with D possibly matching TRBD2 (7 bases). V dropped 5 bases and J dropped 0 bases, with 14 bases sitting between them. Per germline, CDR1 SGHVS and CDR2 FQNEAQ. This CDR3 has 17 residues. The CDR3 reads CASSPIRGASGANVLTF. The CDR3 coding sequence is TGTGCCAGCAGCCCAATACGGGGGGCCTCTGGGGCCAACGTCCTGACTTTC.

The rearrangement links TRBV30 to TRBJ1-1; possible D gene TRBD1, 6 bases. Trimming left V 4 bases short and J 8 bases short, with 17 bases between. The CDR3 runs 13 residues. The germline V gene encodes CDR1 GTSNPN and CDR2 SVGIG (reference sequence). The CDR3 DNA sequence: TGTGCCTGGAATGTAGGACAGCGAGTCGAAGCTTTCTTT. Amino acids: CAWNVGQRVEAFF. The entire variable domain, with the rest obtained from reference TRBV30 and TRBJ1-1, is as follows: SQTIHQWPATLVQPVGSPLSLECTVEGTSNPNLYWYRQAAGRGLQLLFYSVGIGQISSEVPQNLSASRPQDRQFILSSKKLLLSDSGFYLCAWNVGQRVEAFFGQGTRLTVV.

This clonotype was picked up many times. The chain joins TRBV6-1 to TRBJ2-2; 8 bases are a match to TRBD2. The CDR3 length is 14 residues. The V gene end was trimmed by 7 bases and the J gene end by 4 bases; junction bases not matched to a gene: 5. Germline CDR1 is MNHNS and CDR2 is SASEGT. The CDR3 region is CASNSGTATGELFF. CDR3 coding DNA: TGTGCCAGCAATAGCGGGACTGCCACCGGGGAGCTGTTTTTT.

This clonotype has just a few counts. This chain uses TRBV28 with TRBJ1-6; D is undetermined. Germline CDR1 MDHEN, CDR2 SYDVKM. V lost 4 bases, J lost 7 bases, and 8 bases lay in between. This CDR3 comprises 13 residues. The CDR3 region is CASSSGWNSPLHF. The CDR3 DNA reads TGTGCCAGCAGTTCCGGTTGGAATTCACCCCTCCACTTT.